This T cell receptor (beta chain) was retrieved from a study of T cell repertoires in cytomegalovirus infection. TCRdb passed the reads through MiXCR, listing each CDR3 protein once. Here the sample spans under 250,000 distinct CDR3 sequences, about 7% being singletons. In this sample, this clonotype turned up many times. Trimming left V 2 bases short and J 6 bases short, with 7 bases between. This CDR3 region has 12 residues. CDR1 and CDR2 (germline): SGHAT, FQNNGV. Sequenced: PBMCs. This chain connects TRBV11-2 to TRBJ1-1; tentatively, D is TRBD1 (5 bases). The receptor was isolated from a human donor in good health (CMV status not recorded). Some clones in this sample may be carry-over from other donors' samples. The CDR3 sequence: CASSLSGPEAFF. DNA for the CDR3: TGTGCCAGCAGCTTATCGGGACCTGAAGCTTTCTTT.